This TCR beta chain was retrieved from a study of OX40 agonist ivuxolimab in advanced cancers. Study as a whole: Patients were treated with ivuxolimab, an agonistic anti-OX40 (CD134) antibody. Melanoma, hepatocellular carcinoma, head and neck or renal cell cancer occurred in dose-escalation patients.

CDR1 is MNHNS and CDR2 is SASEGT in the germline V gene. V was pared by 5 bases and J by 4 bases, with 8 bases of the junction left unmatched. This CDR3 has 15 residues. Only in-frame clones appear in the TCRdb table, and some are missing; sequencing was by immunoSEQ multiplex PCR. The table has approximately 79,000 clones, roughly 86% seen once. This sequence joins TRBV6-1 and TRBJ2-5; 9 nucleotides align to TRBD1. The TCR was taken from an adult with an advanced solid tumor such as melanoma, head and neck, liver or kidney cancer. The input for sequencing was CD4+ or CD8+ T cells sorted from blood, taken in a trial of the OX40 agonist ivuxolimab. CDR3 residues: CASSLAGTGRETQYF. Here the CDR3 DNA reads TGTGCCAGCAGTCTAGCCGGGACAGGGAGAGAGACCCAGTACTTC.